The 13 T cell receptor beta chains below were found in one sample sequenced in a study of T cell responses to AZD1222 COVID-19 vaccine. The repertoire was sequenced with immunoSEQ multiplex PCR; TCRdb's copy has only in-frame clones and lacks some. The table records roughly 130,000 clones, around nine tenths of them present only once. Sequencing was performed on peripheral blood, taken on day 0 of AZD1222 vaccination. The receptor source for this set is an adult in good health.

This clone was picked up a small number of times. The chain has TRBV4-3 and TRBJ2-5, with 9 positions matching TRBD2. The CDR3 contains 13 residues. Germline CDR1 LGHNA, CDR2 YSLEER. V dropped 3 bases and J dropped 13; count of bases not matched to a gene: 9. CDR3 sequence (DNA): TGCGCCAGCAGCCAGCAAAGCGGGAGGAGGTTGTACTTC. Translating it yields CASSQQSGRRLYF.

The V call is TRBV15, the J call TRBJ2-3, with 9 bases aligning to TRBD1. Germline lookup yields CDR1 LNHNV and CDR2 YYDKDF (reference sequence). The CDR3 runs 21 residues. The trim removed 3 bases at V and 2 bases at J, leaving 21 bases unmatched. The CDR3, as DNA: TGTGCCACCAGCAGCACTAGGGGGACAGGGCGGGTCAAAAGTTCCACAGATACGCAGTATTTT. It codes for CATSSTRGTGRVKSSTDTQYF.

The genes are TRBV6-4 and TRBJ1-1; 7 nucleotides line up with TRBD1. Germline-derived CDR1 and CDR2 are MRHNA and SNTAGT. With 6 bases clipped from V and 2 bases from J, the junction kept 3 bases outside the gene matches. The CDR3 is 13 amino acids. The CDR3 here is CASRDRYNTEAFF. The CDR3 nucleotides are TGTGCCAGCAGGGACAGGTATAACACTGAAGCTTTCTTT.

The chain joins TRBV5-3 to TRBJ1-1; D is undetermined. TRBV5-3 is assigned to the ORF class and has an uncertain function. Deletions cut 0 bases from V and 1 base from J, with 7 bases between. This CDR3 has 14 residues. The CDR3, as DNA: TGTGCCAGAAGCTTGGCGTCAAGGAACACTGAAGCTTTCTTT. This translates into CARSLASRNTEAFF.

The table lists this clone with a few counts. The chain recombines TRBV19 with TRBJ1-6; D ambiguous. The CDR3 loop spans 17 amino acids. The ends were cut back, 2 bases at V and 0 bases at J, with 11 bases in the middle. Germline V gene lookup returns CDR1 LNHDA and CDR2 SQIVND (reference sequence). The chain's CDR3 is CASSIFGRRSYNSPLHF. CDR3 nucleotides: TGTGCCAGTAGTATATTTGGTCGCCGCTCCTATAATTCACCCCTCCACTTT. Filled out from reference TRBV19 and TRBJ1-6, the complete variable domain reads DGGITQSPKYLFRKEGQNVTLSCEQNLNHDAMYWYRQDPGQGLRLIYYSQIVNDFQKGDIAEGYSVSREKKESFPLTVTSAQKNPTAFYLCASSIFGRRSYNSPLHFGNGTRLTVT.

The genes are TRBV9 and TRBJ1-3; 10 nucleotides match TRBD1. Germline V gives CDR1 SGDLS, CDR2 YYNGEE. The CDR3 sequence is 15 residues long. Unmatched junction bases numbered 4, after V lost 4 bases and J lost 3 bases. CDR3 protein: CASSTDRGHGNTIYF. CDR3 bases: TGTGCCAGCAGCACCGACAGGGGGCATGGAAACACCATATATTTT.

This clone qualifies as large. This sequence joins TRBV7-9 and TRBJ2-2; 15 positions match TRBD2. V shed 5 bases, J shed 0 bases, and the junction held 7 bases outside the gene matches. Germline V lookup: CDR1 SEHNR, CDR2 FQNEAQ (reference sequence). The CDR3 extends over 19 amino acids. CDR3 bases: TGTGCCAGCAGCATAAGGACTAGCGGGAGGGCCCCGAACACCGGGGAGCTGTTTTTT. Translated: CASSIRTSGRAPNTGELFF.

The rearrangement links TRBV27 to TRBJ2-1; the D gene is possibly TRBD1 (5 bases). This CDR3 is built from 16 residues. CDR1 is MNHEY and CDR2 is SMNVEV in the germline V gene (reference sequence). V was shortened by 6 bases and J by 4 bases, with 19 bases between the two germline ends. The CDR3 protein is CASSAASGRDYNEQFF. The CDR3 DNA follows: TGTGCCAGCAGCGCTGCTTCCGGCAGGGATTACAATGAGCAGTTCTTC.

This chain links TRBV6-2 or TRBV6-3 with TRBJ1-1, with D maybe TRBD1 (6 bases). This CDR3 is 16 amino acids long. Germline V CDR1 and CDR2: MNHEY, SVGEGT. With 6 bases removed from V and 0 bases from J, the gap between germline ends came to 17 bases. This CDR3 is CASSSRDTEMNTEAFF. CDR3 DNA sequence: TGTGCCAGCAGCTCCCGGGACACGGAGATGAACACTGAAGCTTTCTTT.

The V and J genes are TRBV29-1 and TRBJ2-1; D is uncertain. Germline V gene lookup returns CDR1 SQVTM and CDR2 ANQGSEA. With 3 bases removed from V and 0 bases from J, the gap between germline ends came to 6 bases. The CDR3 runs 13 residues. The CDR3 protein is CSVDGISYNEQFF. The DNA of the CDR3 is TGCAGCGTTGATGGCATCTCCTACAATGAGCAGTTCTTC.

This chain uses TRBV6-4 with TRBJ2-1, with 7 bases aligning to TRBD2. V dropped 4 bases and J dropped 5; count of bases not matched to a gene: 2. Germline CDR1 is MRHNA and CDR2 is SNTAGT. This CDR3 has 13 amino acids. This CDR3 reads CASSGGGHNEQFF. DNA for the CDR3: TGTGCCAGCAGTGGGGGGGGACACAATGAGCAGTTCTTC.

The chain combines TRBV7-2 with TRBJ1-3; 9 nucleotides line up with TRBD1. With 5 bases clipped from V and 1 base from J, the junction kept 6 bases outside the gene matches. This CDR3 spans 16 amino acids. CDR1 and CDR2 (germline): SGHTA, FQGNSA. The CDR3 protein is CASSVNRGRSGNTIYF. In DNA form, the CDR3 reads TGTGCCAGCAGCGTAAACAGGGGGCGGTCTGGAAACACCATATATTTT.

The chain combines TRBV30 with TRBJ2-5; 8 nucleotides line up with TRBD2. The CDR3 length is 15 residues. V was clipped by 5 bases and J by 5 bases; unmatched bases: 13. Germline loops: CDR1 GTSNPN, CDR2 SVGIG (reference sequence). The CDR3: CAWRGGAGRRETQYF. The CDR3 DNA follows: TGTGCCTGGCGGGGGGGGGCGGGAAGAAGGGAGACCCAGTACTTC.